The 30 T cell receptor beta chains listed next were all sequenced from one sample in a study of T cells in Graves' hyperthyroidism and ophthalmopathy. The CDR3 regions of TCR beta were amplified from RNA transcripts. HTBI primers were the set used in a first-round RT-PCR of the TCR CDR3. TCRdb re-called the multiplex PCR reads with MiXCR, one entry per CDR3 protein. The sample yields 700,000 to 950,000 distinct CDR3 sequences, around a third seen once. Sequenced sample: blood. These receptors all stem from a middle-aged woman with Graves' hyperthyroidism.

This clonotype was counted many times. The chain links TRBV6-1 to TRBJ1-6; D not resolved. Germline V lookup: CDR1 MNHNS, CDR2 SASEGT. V was clipped by 3 bases and J by 13 bases, with 1 base between them. The CDR3 is 9 amino acids. The CDR3 reads CASSEPLHF. Here the CDR3 DNA reads TGTGCCAGCAGTGAGCCCCTCCACTTT.

This chain connects TRBV7-9 to TRBJ2-6; D is undetermined. CDR3 length: 17 amino acids. Germline values: CDR1 SEHNR, CDR2 FQNEAQ (reference sequence). V was pared by 5 bases and J by 2 bases, with 16 bases between. CDR3 residues: CASSGALGSPGANVLTF. DNA of the CDR3: TGTGCCAGCAGCGGAGCGCTCGGGTCTCCTGGGGCCAACGTCCTGACTTTC.

This clonotype has ten or more counts. This CDR3 reads CSVEVSRANYGYTF. The CDR3 DNA reads as TGCAGCGTTGAAGTCTCTCGAGCTAACTATGGCTACACCTTC. The chain carries TRBV29-1 and TRBJ1-2; D is unresolved. CDR1 is SQVTM, CDR2 ANQGSEA, per germline. Trimming stripped 1 base from V and 0 bases from J, with 9 bases between. The CDR3 is 14 amino acids.

This rearrangement joins TRBV4-1 to TRBJ2-6, with unresolved D. The length of the CDR3 is 15 residues. V gave up 2 bases and J gave up 2 bases, with 7 bases separating them. Looked up from germline, CDR1 is MGHRA and CDR2 is YSYEKL. CDR3 bases: TGCGCCAGCAGCCAATCGCGCGCTGGGGCCAACGTCCTGACTTTC. Its translation: CASSQSRAGANVLTF.

Notes on this clonotype: Being one base from a much bigger clone, this may be a read error. The rearrangement uses TRBV29-1 and TRBJ1-1; no definite D call. The CDR3 sequence is 12 residues long. Looked up from germline, CDR1 is SQVTM and CDR2 is ANQGSEA. The CDR3 coding sequence is TGCAGCGCCCGAGATGCAGACACTGAAGCTTCCTTT. The encoded protein is CSARDADTEASF.

There are a few counts of this clonotype. The genes are TRBV20-1 and TRBJ2-5; D remains unclear. The J call may be mistaken, given a closer DNA end match to TRBJ2-7. Germline-derived CDR1 and CDR2 are DFQATT and SNEGSKA (reference sequence). This CDR3 contains 11 residues. CDR3 in DNA: TGCAGTGCTAGGTATAACTACGAGCAGTACTTC. Amino acid sequence: CSARYNYEQYF.

This clonotype was observed a single time. One junction end disagrees with the germline gene, perhaps due to a read error. This sequence joins TRBV20-1 and TRBJ2-5; TRBD1 agrees at 7 bases. The CDR3 extends over 15 amino acids. Germline lookup yields CDR1 DFQATT and CDR2 SNEGSKA (reference sequence). CDR3 in amino acids: CSARRKGQFQEAQYF. CDR3 nucleotides: TGCAGTGCGAGACGAAAGGGACAGTTCCAAGAGGCCCAGTACTTC.

To note about this clonotype: The germline gene is not matched at one end of the junction; a read error may be the cause. The CDR3 sequence: CASSIQQSSYNSPLHF. CDR3 bases: TGTGCTAGCAGCATACAGCAAAGCTCCTATAATTCACCCCTCCACTTT. The gene calls are TRBV11-2 and TRBJ1-6; D gene unclear. This CDR3 region has 16 residues. The germline gives CDR1 SGHAT, CDR2 FQNNGV. Full variable domain (remainder filled in from reference TRBV11-2 and TRBJ1-6): EAGVAQSPRYKIIEKRQSVAFWCNPISGHATLYWYQQILGQGPKLLIQFQNNGVVDDSQLPKDRFSAERLKGVDSTLKIQPAKLEDSAVYLCASSIQQSSYNSPLHFGNGTRLTVT.

This clonotype was seen repeatedly, ten times or more. The chain joins TRBV19 to TRBJ2-7, with no clear D. Germline V gene sequence: CDR1 LNHDA, CDR2 SQIVND (reference sequence). This CDR3 is built from 14 residues. V was clipped by 5 bases and J by 0 bases, with 11 bases between them. The DNA for the CDR3 is TGTGCCAGTAGTCTTCAAATGAGCTCCTACGAGCAGTACTTC. It yields the protein CASSLQMSSYEQYF.

In its sample, this clonotype was seen many times. This chain uses TRBV29-1 with TRBJ1-1, with D unresolved. V shed 2 bases and J shed 0 bases, with 7 bases lying between them. Per germline, CDR1 SQVTM and CDR2 ANQGSEA. The CDR3 loop spans 13 amino acids. The CDR3: CSVEYSLNTEAFF. The CDR3 region has the DNA TGCAGCGTTGAATACAGCCTGAACACTGAAGCTTTCTTT.

This chain links TRBV10-3 with TRBJ2-2; D is possibly TRBD1 (5 bases). Per the germline V gene, CDR1 is ENHRY and CDR2 is SYGVKD. The CDR3 consists of 14 residues. The V gene lost 10 bases and the J gene lost 5 bases, with 17 bases spanning the gap. The CDR3 protein is CASRARPETGELFF. The CDR3, as DNA: TGTGCCAGCAGGGCTCGGCCAGAAACCGGGGAGCTGTTTTTT.

This clonotype has only a few counts. J is TRBJ2-7 and V is TRBV6-6, with no clear D. CDR3 length: 12 residues. Germline CDR1 reads MNHNY; CDR2 reads SVGAGI (reference sequence). Trimming pared 8 bases from V and 3 bases from J, leaving 11 bases between. As DNA, the CDR3 is TGTGCCAGCCGGCCGGTCGGCTACGAGCAGTACTTC. It translates to CASRPVGYEQYF.

The chain combines TRBV20-1 with TRBJ2-2; weak D call: TRBD1 (5 bases). Trimming removed 3 bases at V and 4 bases at J, with 18 bases between. Germline V lookup: CDR1 DFQATT, CDR2 SNEGSKA (reference sequence). There are 16 residues in the CDR3. CDR3 bases: TGCAGTGCTAGCTCTCAGGGCTCCCCGAGCACCGGGGAGCTGTTTTTT. Translation gives CSASSQGSPSTGELFF.

The chain combines TRBV7-2 with TRBJ2-7; tentative D call: TRBD2 (6 bases). Trimming stripped 5 bases from V and 4 bases from J, with 15 bases between. CDR3 length equals 14 residues. Germline-derived CDR1 and CDR2 are SGHTA and FQGNSA. The CDR3 DNA is TGTGCCAGCAGCCAAGATAGGAGGGGATACGAGCAGTACTTC. Translation gives CASSQDRRGYEQYF.

This clonotype was observed a few times. CDR3 nucleotides: TGCAGTGCTACAGGGACTAGCGGGGGGGCGGGAGAGACCCAGTACTTC. This encodes CSATGTSGGAGETQYF. The J gene is TRBJ2-5, the V gene TRBV20-1; TRBD2 agrees at 16 bases. Germline assignment: CDR1 DFQATT and CDR2 SNEGSKA (reference sequence). V was clipped by 4 bases and J by 4 bases; unmatched bases: 6. The CDR3 is 16 amino acids.

This clonotype was counted many times. The chain has TRBV5-1 and TRBJ2-2, with TRBD1 as a possible D gene (5 bases). CDR3 length equals 16 residues. Trimming shortened V by 2 bases and J by 6 bases, and 17 bases separated the two germline ends. CDR1 is SGHRS, CDR2 YFSETQ, per germline. The CDR3 reads CASSFTSGLLSGELFF. For the CDR3, the DNA is TGCGCCAGCAGCTTCACGTCAGGGCTCTTGTCCGGGGAGCTGTTTTTT.

The chain links TRBV20-1 to TRBJ2-7; 8 bases map to TRBD2. The J call may be in error: the DNA end matches TRBJ2-1 better. Looked up from germline, CDR1 is DFQATT and CDR2 is SNEGSKA (reference sequence). This CDR3 has 14 residues. CDR3 region: CSASKAGVGNEQFF. The CDR3 DNA reads as TGCAGTGCTAGCAAAGCGGGAGTTGGGAATGAGCAGTTCTTC.

The V and J genes are TRBV15 and TRBJ2-7, with D perhaps TRBD1 or TRBD2 (6 bases each). Germline V CDR1 and CDR2: LNHNV, YYDKDF (reference sequence). V was clipped by 3 bases and J by 7 bases, with 25 bases between them. This CDR3 has 17 residues. CDR3 amino acids: CATSSLEGRAETGEQYF. The DNA for the CDR3 is TGTGCCACCAGCAGCTTGGAGGGCCGAGCGGAAACAGGGGAGCAGTACTTC.

In DNA, the CDR3 is TGTGCCAGCACCCACACGGCAGGGCCAGGCACCGGGGAGCTGTTTTTT. Its translation: CASTHTAGPGTGELFF. The J gene is TRBJ2-2, the V gene TRBV7-9; perhaps TRBD1 as D (5 bases). V shed 7 bases and J shed 4 bases, with 19 bases lying between them. From germline, CDR1 is SEHNR and CDR2 FQNEAQ (reference sequence). The CDR3 spans 16 residues.

V and J are TRBV13 and TRBJ2-7; TRBD2 matches 8 bases. The CDR3 has 15 amino acids. V lost 7 bases to trimming and J lost 6 bases; unmatched junction nucleotides: 14. Germline CDR1 and CDR2: PRHDT and FYEKMQ (reference sequence). As DNA, the CDR3 is TGTGCCAGCACCGACGCGGGAGGATGGACTCGCGAGCAGTACTTC. It encodes CASTDAGGWTREQYF.

CDR3 bases: TGTGCCAGCAGCCCAACTAGCGGGGGGGGTCAGTACGAGCAGTACTTC. Protein product: CASSPTSGGGQYEQYF. The chain has TRBV9 and TRBJ2-7, with 13 nucleotides matching TRBD2. Germline values: CDR1 SGDLS, CDR2 YYNGEE. This CDR3 comprises 16 residues. V was pared by 4 bases and J by 4 bases, with 8 bases of the junction left unmatched.

This clonotype was observed a handful of times. The chain recombines TRBV12-3 or TRBV12-4 with TRBJ1-5; perhaps TRBD1 as D (6 bases). V was trimmed by 1 base and J by 6 bases, leaving 16 bases between them. There are 16 residues in the CDR3. The CDR3 DNA is TGTGCCAGCAGTTTAGGAGGGCGGGGGGGCCGTCAGCCCCAGCATTTT. Translating gives CASSLGGRGGRQPQHF.

The CDR3 is CASSPPVTGGDTQYF. CDR3 DNA sequence: TGTGCCAGCAGCCCACCGGTGACGGGGGGTGATACGCAGTATTTT. The chain combines TRBV7-2 with TRBJ2-3; 7 bases are a match to TRBD2. The CDR3 extends over 15 amino acids. The ends lost 5 bases at V and 6 bases at J; junction bases unmatched: 11. Germline lookup yields CDR1 SGHTA and CDR2 FQGNSA.

A note on this clonotype: This may arise from a read error, as a much more abundant clone is one base away. The rearrangement joins TRBV7-9 to TRBJ1-1, with D perhaps matching TRBD1 (6 bases). CDR3 length: 14 amino acids. Germline loops: CDR1 SEHNR, CDR2 FQNEAQ (reference sequence). CDR3 sequence reads: CASSLGREGDGASF. CDR3 nucleotide sequence: TGTGCCAGCAGCTTAGGCAGGGAGGGGGATGGAGCTTCCTTT.

This chain uses TRBV10-3 with TRBJ2-6, with D perhaps being TRBD1 or TRBD2 (5 bases each). The germline gives CDR1 ENHRY, CDR2 SYGVKD. V dropped 3 bases and J dropped 4 bases, with 16 bases sitting between them. The CDR3 totals 17 residues. CDR3 in amino acids: CAISEVGTDTGANVLTF. CDR3 nucleotides: TGTGCCATCAGTGAAGTAGGGACGGACACCGGGGCCAACGTCCTGACTTTC.

This clonotype was seen repeatedly, ten times or more. The rearrangement links TRBV15 to TRBJ1-1, with D unclear. The germline gives CDR1 LNHNV, CDR2 YYDKDF (reference sequence). Deletions cut 0 bases from V and 1 base from J, with 3 bases between. CDR3 length: 13 residues. The CDR3 region is CATSREQNTEAFF. The CDR3 DNA reads TGTGCCACCAGCAGAGAACAGAACACTGAAGCTTTCTTT.

This clonotype was detected a few times. Written as DNA, the CDR3 is TGTGCCAGCAGCAATAAGACGAGGACGGTCCAAGAGACCCAGTACTTC. Translating it yields CASSNKTRTVQETQYF. The V gene is TRBV12-3 or TRBV12-4, the J gene TRBJ2-5; D ambiguous. The length of the CDR3 is 16 residues. V lost 6 bases, J lost 1 base, and 18 bases lay in between.

This clonotype has a single count. A read error may produce the germline difference seen at one junction end. The chain is built from TRBV7-9 and TRBJ2-7, with 10 nucleotides matching TRBD1. The CDR3 extends over 17 amino acids. Germline CDR1 is SEHNR and CDR2 is FQNEAQ (reference sequence). The DNA of the CDR3 is TGTGCCAGCGGCTTAGTGTTCGGACAGGGGGTTTCCTACGAGCAGTACTTC. Encoded protein: CASGLVFGQGVSYEQYF. The complete variable domain, with remaining parts taken from reference TRBV7-9 and TRBJ2-7, reads DTGVSQNPRHKITKRGQNVTFRCDPISEHNRLYWYRQTLGQGPEFLTYFQNEAQLEKSRLLSDRFSAERPKGSFSTLEIQRTEQGDSAMYLCASGLVFGQGVSYEQYFGPGTRLTVT.

The rearrangement links TRBV15 to TRBJ1-2, with a possible D match to TRBD1 (5 bases). Trimming cost V 0 bases and J 6 bases, with 20 bases left between them. CDR1 is LNHNV, CDR2 YYDKDF, per germline (reference sequence). The CDR3 loop spans 17 amino acids. CDR3 residues: CATSRDRGTSGGDGYTF. The CDR3 DNA is TGTGCCACCAGCAGAGACCGGGGGACTAGCGGGGGGGATGGCTACACCTTC. The variable domain in full, completed from reference TRBV15 and TRBJ1-2, reads DAMVIQNPRYQVTQFGKPVTLSCSQTLNHNVMYWYQQKSSQAPKLLFHYYDKDFNNEADTPDNFQSRRPNTSFCFLDIRSPGLGDTAMYLCATSRDRGTSGGDGYTFGSGTRLTVV.

This clonotype appeared a few times. The chain links TRBV12-3 or TRBV12-4 to TRBJ1-2; D unclear. Trimming took off 6 bases at V and 4 bases at J, with 21 bases between the two ends. The CDR3 has 16 residues. This CDR3 is CASRPSFERTSYGYTF. The CDR3 region has the DNA TGTGCCAGCAGACCCAGTTTCGAGAGGACCTCCTATGGCTACACCTTC.